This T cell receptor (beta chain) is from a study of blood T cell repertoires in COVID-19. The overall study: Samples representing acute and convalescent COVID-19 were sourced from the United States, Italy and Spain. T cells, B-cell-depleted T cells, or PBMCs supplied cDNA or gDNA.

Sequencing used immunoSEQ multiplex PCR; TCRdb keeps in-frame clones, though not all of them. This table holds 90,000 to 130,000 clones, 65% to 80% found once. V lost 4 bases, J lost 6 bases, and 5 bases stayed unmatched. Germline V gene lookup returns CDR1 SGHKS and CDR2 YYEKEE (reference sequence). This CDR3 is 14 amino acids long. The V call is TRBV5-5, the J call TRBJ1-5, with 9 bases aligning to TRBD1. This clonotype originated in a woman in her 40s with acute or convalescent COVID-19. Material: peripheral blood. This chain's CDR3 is CASSNTGGGQPQHF. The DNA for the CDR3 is TGTGCCAGCAGCAATACAGGGGGCGGTCAGCCCCAGCATTTT.